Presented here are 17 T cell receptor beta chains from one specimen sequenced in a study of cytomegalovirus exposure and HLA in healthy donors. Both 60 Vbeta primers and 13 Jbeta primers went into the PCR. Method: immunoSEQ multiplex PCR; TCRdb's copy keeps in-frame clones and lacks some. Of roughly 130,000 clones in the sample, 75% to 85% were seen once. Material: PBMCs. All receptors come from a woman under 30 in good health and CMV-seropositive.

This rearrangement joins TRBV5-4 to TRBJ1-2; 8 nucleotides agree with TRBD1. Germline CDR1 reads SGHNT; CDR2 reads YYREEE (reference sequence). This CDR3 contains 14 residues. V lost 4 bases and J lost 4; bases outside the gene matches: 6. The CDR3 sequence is CASSAGQGIYGYTF. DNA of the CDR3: TGTGCCAGCAGCGCAGGACAGGGCATCTATGGCTACACCTTC.

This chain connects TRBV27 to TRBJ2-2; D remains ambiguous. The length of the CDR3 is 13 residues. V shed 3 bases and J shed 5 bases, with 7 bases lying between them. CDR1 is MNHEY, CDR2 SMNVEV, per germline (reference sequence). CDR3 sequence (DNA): TGTGCCAGCAGTTTCTACAGAACCGGGGAGCTGTTTTTT. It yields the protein CASSFYRTGELFF.

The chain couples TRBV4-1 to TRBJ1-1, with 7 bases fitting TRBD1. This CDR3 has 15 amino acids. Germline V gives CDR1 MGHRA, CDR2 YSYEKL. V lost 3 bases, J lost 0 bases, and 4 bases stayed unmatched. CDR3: CASSQATGLNTEAFF. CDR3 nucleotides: TGCGCCAGCAGCCAGGCGACAGGGCTGAACACTGAAGCTTTCTTT.

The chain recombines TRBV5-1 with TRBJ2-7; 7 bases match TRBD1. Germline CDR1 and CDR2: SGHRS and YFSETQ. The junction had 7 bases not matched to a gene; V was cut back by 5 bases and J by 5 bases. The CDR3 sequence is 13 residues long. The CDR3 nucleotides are TGCGCCAGCAGTACTAGGGGGCTGGACGAGCAGTACTTC. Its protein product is CASSTRGLDEQYF.

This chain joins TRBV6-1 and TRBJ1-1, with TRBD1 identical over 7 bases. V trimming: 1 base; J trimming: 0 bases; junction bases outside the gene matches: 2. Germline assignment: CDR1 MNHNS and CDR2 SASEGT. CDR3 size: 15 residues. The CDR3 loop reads CASSEEGALNTEAFF. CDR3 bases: TGTGCCAGCAGTGAAGAGGGGGCGCTGAACACTGAAGCTTTCTTT.

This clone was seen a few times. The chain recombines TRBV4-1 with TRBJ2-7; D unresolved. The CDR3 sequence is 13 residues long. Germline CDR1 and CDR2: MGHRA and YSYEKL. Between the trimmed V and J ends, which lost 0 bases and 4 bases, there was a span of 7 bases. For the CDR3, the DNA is TGCGCCAGCAGCCAAGAGGCCTCATACGAGCAGTACTTC. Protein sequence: CASSQEASYEQYF.

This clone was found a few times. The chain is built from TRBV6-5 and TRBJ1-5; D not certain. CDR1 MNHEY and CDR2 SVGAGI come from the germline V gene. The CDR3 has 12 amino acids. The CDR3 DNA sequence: TGTTCCTATCCTCGGGGCAATCAGCCCCAGCATTTT. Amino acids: CSYPRGNQPQHF.

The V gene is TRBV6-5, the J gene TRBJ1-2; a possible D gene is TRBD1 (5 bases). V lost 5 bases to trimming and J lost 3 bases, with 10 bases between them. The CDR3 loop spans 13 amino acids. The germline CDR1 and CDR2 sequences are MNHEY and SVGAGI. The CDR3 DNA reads TGTGCCAGCAGTCGGGGGGTTGACTATGGCTACACCTTC. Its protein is CASSRGVDYGYTF.

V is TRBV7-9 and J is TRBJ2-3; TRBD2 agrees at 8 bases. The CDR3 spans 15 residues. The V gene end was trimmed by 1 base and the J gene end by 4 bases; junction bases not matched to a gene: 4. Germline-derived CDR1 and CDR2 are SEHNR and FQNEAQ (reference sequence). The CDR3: CASSLVAGGADTQYF. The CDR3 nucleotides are TGTGCCAGCAGCTTAGTTGCGGGGGGCGCAGATACGCAGTATTTT.

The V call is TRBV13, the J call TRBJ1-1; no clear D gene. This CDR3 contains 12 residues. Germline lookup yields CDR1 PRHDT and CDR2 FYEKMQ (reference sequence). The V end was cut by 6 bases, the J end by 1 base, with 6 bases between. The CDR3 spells CASRFGNTEAFF. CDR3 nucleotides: TGTGCCAGCAGATTCGGGAACACTGAAGCTTTCTTT.

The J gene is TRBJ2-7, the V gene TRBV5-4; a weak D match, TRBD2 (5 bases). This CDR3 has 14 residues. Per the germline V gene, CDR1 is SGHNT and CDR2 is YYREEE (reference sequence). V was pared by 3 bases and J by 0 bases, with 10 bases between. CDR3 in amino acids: CASSSTGVSYEQYF. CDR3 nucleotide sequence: TGTGCCAGCAGCTCCACCGGGGTCTCCTACGAGCAGTACTTC.

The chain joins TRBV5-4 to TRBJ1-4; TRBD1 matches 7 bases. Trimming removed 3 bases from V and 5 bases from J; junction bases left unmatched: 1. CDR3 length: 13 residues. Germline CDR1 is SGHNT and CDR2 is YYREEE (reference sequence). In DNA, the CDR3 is TGTGCCAGCAGCTACAGGGGAAATGAAAAACTGTTTTTT. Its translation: CASSYRGNEKLFF. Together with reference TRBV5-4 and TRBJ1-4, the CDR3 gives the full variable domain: ETGVTQSPTHLIKTRGQQVTLRCSSQSGHNTVSWYQQALGQGPQFIFQYYREEENGRGNFPPRFSGLQFPNYSSELNVNALELDDSALYLCASSYRGNEKLFFGSGTQLSVL.

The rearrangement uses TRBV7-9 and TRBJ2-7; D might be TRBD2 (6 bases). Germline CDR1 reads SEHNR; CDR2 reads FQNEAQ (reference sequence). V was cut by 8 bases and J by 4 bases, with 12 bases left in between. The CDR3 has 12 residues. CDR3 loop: CASGRGRYEQYF. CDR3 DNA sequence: TGTGCCAGCGGGCGGGGAAGGTACGAGCAGTACTTC. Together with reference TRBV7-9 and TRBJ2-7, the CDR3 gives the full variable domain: DTGVSQNPRHKITKRGQNVTFRCDPISEHNRLYWYRQTLGQGPEFLTYFQNEAQLEKSRLLSDRFSAERPKGSFSTLEIQRTEQGDSAMYLCASGRGRYEQYFGPGTRLTVT.

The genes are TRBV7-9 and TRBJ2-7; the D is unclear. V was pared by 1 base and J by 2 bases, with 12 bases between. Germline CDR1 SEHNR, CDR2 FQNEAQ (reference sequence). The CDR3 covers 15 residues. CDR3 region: CASSLVESIAYEQYF. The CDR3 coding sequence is TGTGCCAGCAGCTTAGTAGAGTCTATTGCCTACGAGCAGTACTTC.

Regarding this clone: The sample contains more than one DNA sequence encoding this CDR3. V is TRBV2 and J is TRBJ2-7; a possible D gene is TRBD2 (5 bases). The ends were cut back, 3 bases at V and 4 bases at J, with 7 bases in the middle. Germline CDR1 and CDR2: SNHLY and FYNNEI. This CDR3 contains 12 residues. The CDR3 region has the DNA TGTGCCAGCAGTGAGGGCGGGTACGAGCAGTACTTC. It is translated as CASSEGGYEQYF.

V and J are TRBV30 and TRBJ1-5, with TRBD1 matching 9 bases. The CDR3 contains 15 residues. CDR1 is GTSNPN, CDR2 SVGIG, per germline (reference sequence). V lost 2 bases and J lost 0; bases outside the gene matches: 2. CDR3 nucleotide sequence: TGTGCCTGGAGTACGGGACAGGGTAGCAATCAGCCCCAGCATTTT. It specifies CAWSTGQGSNQPQHF.

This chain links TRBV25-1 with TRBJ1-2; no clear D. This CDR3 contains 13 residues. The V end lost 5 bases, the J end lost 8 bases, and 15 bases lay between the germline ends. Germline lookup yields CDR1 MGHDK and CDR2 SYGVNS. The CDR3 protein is CASSPDGERGYTF. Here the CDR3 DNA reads TGTGCCAGCAGTCCGGACGGTGAGCGGGGCTACACCTTC.